Each of the 22 T cell receptor beta chains below was sequenced from the same sample in a study of T cell changes during pregnancy in multiple sclerosis. TCRdb keeps only in-frame clones here, not all; method: immunoSEQ multiplex PCR. The profile covers around 100,000 clones, with about nine tenths appearing a single time and about 3% taken by the ten largest. Sequenced here: peripheral blood, sampled after pregnancy. These receptors came from a female donor with multiple sclerosis, enrolled in a pregnancy study.

The rearrangement joins TRBV29-1 to TRBJ2-7; 7 positions match TRBD1. The CDR3 has 17 residues. Trimming cost V 5 bases and J 4 bases; bases outside gene matches: 20. The V gene's germline CDR1 is SQVTM and CDR2 ANQGSEA. This CDR3 is CSVWLGLTTGMAYEQYF. The DNA for the CDR3 is TGCAGCGTTTGGTTGGGGTTGACGACAGGGATGGCTTACGAGCAGTACTTC.

The chain employs TRBV7-3 and TRBJ2-3; 8 bases fit TRBD1. Unmatched junction bases numbered 3, after V lost 5 bases and J lost 2 bases. The CDR3 runs 14 residues. Per the germline V gene, CDR1 is SGHTA and CDR2 is FQGTGA. The CDR3 is CASSRDRITDTQYF. CDR3 coding DNA: TGTGCCAGCAGCCGGGACAGGATCACAGATACGCAGTATTTT.

This clone was recorded only once. The J gene is TRBJ2-1, the V gene TRBV9; weak D call: TRBD1 (5 bases). Germline V gene lookup returns CDR1 SGDLS and CDR2 YYNGEE. CDR3 length: 15 amino acids. The V gene lost 3 bases and the J gene lost 3 bases, with 13 bases spanning the gap. As DNA, the CDR3 is TGTGCCAGCAGCGCCCTAGACAGCTACTACAATGAGCAGTTCTTC. Translation gives CASSALDSYYNEQFF.

The table lists this clone with a count of one. The V and J genes are TRBV30 and TRBJ1-4, with D unresolved. The CDR3 loop spans 14 amino acids. Germline V lookup: CDR1 GTSNPN, CDR2 SVGIG (reference sequence). V was pared by 2 bases and J by 4 bases, with 11 bases between. The CDR3 nucleotides are TGTGCCTGGAGTAATGCAGGATTTAATGAAAAACTGTTTTTT. Protein: CAWSNAGFNEKLFF.

V usage is TRBV2 and J usage is TRBJ1-2; 9 bases align to TRBD1. The CDR3 covers 14 residues. Germline V gene sequence: CDR1 SNHLY, CDR2 FYNNEI. Trimming cost V 7 bases and J 4 bases; bases outside gene matches: 7. The CDR3 DNA follows: TGTGCCAGCACTAACACGGACAGGGGCTATGGCTACACCTTC. Translating gives CASTNTDRGYGYTF.

This clone was observed a single time. The genes are TRBV5-4 and TRBJ1-2, with D possibly being TRBD1 (6 bases). Germline V lookup: CDR1 SGHNT, CDR2 YYREEE (reference sequence). Between the trimmed V and J ends, which lost 0 bases and 4 bases, there was a span of 10 bases. This CDR3 has 14 amino acids. CDR3 sequence: CASSLEGVRYGYTF. The CDR3, as DNA: TGTGCCAGCAGCTTGGAGGGGGTCCGCTATGGCTACACCTTC. The full variable domain, in which reference TRBV5-4 and TRBJ1-2 provide the parts outside the CDR3, is ETGVTQSPTHLIKTRGQQVTLRCSSQSGHNTVSWYQQALGQGPQFIFQYYREEENGRGNFPPRFSGLQFPNYSSELNVNALELDDSALYLCASSLEGVRYGYTFGSGTRLTVV.

The genes are TRBV7-3 and TRBJ2-2, with 9 bases fitting TRBD1. V gave up 6 bases and J gave up 6 bases; unmatched junction bases: 8. The V gene's germline CDR1 is SGHTA and CDR2 FQGTGA. The length of the CDR3 is 15 residues. The CDR3 loop is CASSRTGGAAGELFF. The CDR3 DNA is TGTGCCAGCAGTCGCACAGGGGGCGCGGCCGGGGAGCTGTTTTTT. Drawing the rest from reference TRBV7-3 and TRBJ2-2, the complete variable domain is GAGVSQTPSNKVTEKGKYVELRCDPISGHTALYWYRQSLGQGPEFLIYFQGTGAADDSGLPNDRFFAVRPEGSVSTLKIQRTERGDSAVYLCASSRTGGAAGELFFGEGSRLTVL.

This chain uses TRBV4-2 with TRBJ1-3; 7 nucleotides line up with TRBD1. CDR3 length equals 15 residues. V lost 4 bases and J lost 2; bases outside the gene matches: 5. Looked up from germline, CDR1 is LGHNA and CDR2 is YNFKEQ. The CDR3: CASSPTGAAGNTIYF. Here the CDR3 DNA reads TGTGCCAGCAGCCCAACAGGGGCTGCTGGAAACACCATATATTTT.

This clone was seen a handful of times. The chain uses TRBV2 and TRBJ1-1; D is unresolved. The CDR3 loop spans 8 amino acids. CDR1 is SNHLY, CDR2 FYNNEI, per germline. Trimming pared 10 bases from V and 8 bases from J, leaving 5 bases between. CDR3 coding DNA: TGTGCCACCATCGAAGCTTTCTTT. Its translation is CATIEAFF.

This clone was picked up one time. The chain has TRBV5-1 and TRBJ1-6, with 12 positions matching TRBD1. CDR3 length: 20 amino acids. Germline loops: CDR1 SGHRS, CDR2 YFSETQ. Trimming at V came to 4 bases and at J to 1 base, leaving 12 bases not matched to a gene. CDR3 coding DNA: TGCGCCAGCAGCCCCTACGGGACAGGGGGCGTTGATTCCTATAATTCACCCCTCCACTTT. Its translation is CASSPYGTGGVDSYNSPLHF.

The V call is TRBV13, the J call TRBJ2-7, with 9 bases that match TRBD1. Germline V lookup: CDR1 PRHDT, CDR2 FYEKMQ (reference sequence). The ends lost 6 bases at V and 2 bases at J; junction bases unmatched: 5. The CDR3 covers 14 residues. CDR3 sequence reads: CASSWTGETYEQYF. CDR3 in DNA: TGTGCCAGCAGTTGGACAGGGGAAACCTACGAGCAGTACTTC.

V usage is TRBV2 and J usage is TRBJ1-1; 7 nucleotides align to TRBD1. The CDR3 is 13 amino acids. Germline CDR1 and CDR2: SNHLY and FYNNEI. The trim removed 6 bases at V and 10 bases at J, leaving 11 bases unmatched. DNA of the CDR3: TGTGCCAGCAGCGTACAGGGGCCTGGGGCAGCTTTCTTT. Translating it yields CASSVQGPGAAFF.

The chain recombines TRBV6-1 with TRBJ1-1; D is ambiguous. The V and J ends lost 7 bases and 5 bases respectively, with 11 bases between them. The germline gives CDR1 MNHNS, CDR2 SASEGT. This CDR3 is built from 12 residues. As DNA, the CDR3 is TGTGCCAGCACCCCGGGGATAACTGAAGCTTTCTTT. It yields the protein CASTPGITEAFF.

This clone has just one count. The DNA of the CDR3 is TGTGCCAGCAGGGGACTTAGGAACACTGAAGCTTTCTTT. Translated: CASRGLRNTEAFF. The rearrangement links TRBV9 to TRBJ1-1; possibly TRBD1 for D (5 bases). Germline V gene sequence: CDR1 SGDLS, CDR2 YYNGEE. The CDR3 length is 13 residues. Trimming removed 5 bases from V and 1 base from J, with 9 bases in between.

This clone appeared once. The V gene is TRBV5-5, the J gene TRBJ1-1, with D hard to call. Trimming left V 4 bases short and J 9 bases short, with 16 bases between. The length of the CDR3 is 13 residues. The germline V gene has CDR1 SGHKS and CDR2 YYEKEE (reference sequence). CDR3 amino acids: CASSPRFRGQAFF. CDR3 DNA: TGTGCCAGCAGCCCCCGGTTCCGAGGTCAAGCTTTCTTT.

The gene calls are TRBV19 and TRBJ2-3; D may be TRBD1 (5 bases). Germline lookup yields CDR1 LNHDA and CDR2 SQIVND (reference sequence). Trimming stripped 7 bases from V and 8 bases from J, with 19 bases between. This CDR3 region has 14 residues. This chain's CDR3 is CASTPPGFQGTQYF. The CDR3 nucleotides are TGTGCCAGTACCCCCCCCGGGTTCCAGGGTACGCAGTATTTT.

The rearrangement uses TRBV2 and TRBJ2-5; TRBD2 matches 13 bases. This CDR3 is built from 16 residues. Germline V gene data show CDR1 as SNHLY and CDR2 as FYNNEI. The trim removed 8 bases at V and 1 base at J, leaving 7 bases unmatched. For the CDR3, the DNA is TGTGCCAGCGACGGGAGGACTAGCGGGGGCCAAGAGACCCAGTACTTC. Translating it yields CASDGRTSGGQETQYF.

This CDR3 is CASLQERTSTTYEQYF. The CDR3 nucleotides are TGTGCCAGCTTACAAGAAAGGACATCCACGACCTACGAGCAGTACTTC. The rearrangement uses TRBV2 and TRBJ2-7; possible D gene TRBD1, 5 bases. This CDR3 contains 16 residues. Looked up from germline, CDR1 is SNHLY and CDR2 is FYNNEI. The V end lost 8 bases, the J end lost 2 bases, and 22 bases lay between the germline ends.

This clone is a singleton in its sample. The V call is TRBV15, the J call TRBJ2-7, with TRBD1 identical over 10 bases. This CDR3 contains 15 residues. V lost 3 bases to trimming and J lost 2 bases; unmatched junction nucleotides: 4. Germline V gives CDR1 LNHNV, CDR2 YYDKDF (reference sequence). CDR3: CATSSDRGHAYEQYF. The CDR3 region has the DNA TGTGCCACCAGCAGCGACAGGGGGCATGCCTACGAGCAGTACTTC. The whole variable domain, filled in from reference TRBV15 and TRBJ2-7, reads DAMVIQNPRYQVTQFGKPVTLSCSQTLNHNVMYWYQQKSSQAPKLLFHYYDKDFNNEADTPDNFQSRRPNTSFCFLDIRSPGLGDTAMYLCATSSDRGHAYEQYFGPGTRLTVT.

Note on this clone: A junction boundary mismatches the germline segment, possibly from a read error. The chain recombines TRBV7-7 with TRBJ1-1, with D perhaps matching TRBD1 (6 bases). CDR3 size: 16 residues. The V gene's germline CDR1 is SSHAT and CDR2 FNYEAQ (reference sequence). CDR3 residues: CASSPTPTGGGTEAFF. The DNA of the CDR3 is TGTGCTAGCAGCCCAACCCCGACAGGCGGGGGCACTGAAGCTTTCTTT.

CDR3 coding DNA: TGTGCCAGCAGGAGGACAGGGGAGGCCTACGAGCAGTACTTC. This codes for CASRRTGEAYEQYF. V usage is TRBV6-1 and J usage is TRBJ2-7; 9 bases fit TRBD1. The CDR3 contains 14 residues. V trimming: 6 bases; J trimming: 2 bases; junction bases outside the gene matches: 5. The germline V gene encodes CDR1 MNHNS and CDR2 SASEGT.

The chain employs TRBV18 and TRBJ1-1, with TRBD1 identical over 7 bases. Germline assignment: CDR1 KGHSH and CDR2 LQKENI. Trimming at V came to 3 bases and at J to 4 bases, leaving 8 bases not matched to a gene. This CDR3 spans 15 amino acids. The CDR3 bases are TGTGCCAGCTCACCGATAGACAGGGTGGGCACTGAAGCTTTCTTT. Translation: CASSPIDRVGTEAFF.